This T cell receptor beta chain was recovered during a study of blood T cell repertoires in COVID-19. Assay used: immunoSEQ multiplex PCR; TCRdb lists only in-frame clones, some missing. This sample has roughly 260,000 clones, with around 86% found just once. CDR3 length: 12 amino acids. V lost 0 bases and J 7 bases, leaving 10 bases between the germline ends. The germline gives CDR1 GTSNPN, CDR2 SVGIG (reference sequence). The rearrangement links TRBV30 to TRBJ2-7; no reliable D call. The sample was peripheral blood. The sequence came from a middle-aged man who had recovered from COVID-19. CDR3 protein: CAWSVRSWEQYF. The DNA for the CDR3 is TGTGCCTGGAGTGTACGGAGCTGGGAGCAGTACTTC.